The next 8 T cell receptor beta chains were all read from a single sample in a study of cytotoxic CD8 clonotypes in ibrutinib-treated CLL. The data were produced by immunoSEQ multiplex PCR, yet TCRdb's version contains in-frame clones alone and is incomplete. The data contain under 150,000 clones, 80% of them singletons. Source: PBMCs, taken after 36 months of ibrutinib treatment. The receptors stem from a human donor with chronic lymphocytic leukemia.

CDR3 region: CASSSDRARAFF. The CDR3 DNA follows: TGCGCCAGCAGTTCGGACAGGGCTCGGGCTTTCTTT. J is TRBJ1-1 and V is TRBV5-1, with 8 bases fitting TRBD1. Germline V gene lookup returns CDR1 SGHRS and CDR2 YFSETQ. The CDR3 runs to 12 residues. V lost 5 bases to trimming and J lost 11 bases; unmatched junction nucleotides: 8.

The chain couples TRBV6-1 to TRBJ1-3, with a tentative D call TRBD1 (5 bases). Trimming took off 4 bases at V and 7 bases at J, with 14 bases between the two ends. Germline-derived CDR1 and CDR2 are MNHNS and SASEGT. The CDR3 covers 14 residues. The DNA for the CDR3 is TGTGCCAGCAGTGTTAGGACACTAAGGAACACCATATATTTT. This translates into CASSVRTLRNTIYF.

The chain carries TRBV6-1 and TRBJ2-7, with D perhaps given as TRBD1 or TRBD2 (5 bases each). Germline V CDR1 and CDR2: MNHNS, SASEGT. The CDR3 length is 14 residues. V lost 5 bases to trimming and J lost 3 bases, with 14 bases between them. The DNA for the CDR3 is TGTGCCAGCAGTCCCTTGATTGGGGGCTACGAGCAGTACTTC. Its protein product is CASSPLIGGYEQYF.

V gene TRBV6-4 combines with J gene TRBJ2-7, with TRBD1 as a possible D gene (6 bases). The CDR3 is made up of 13 amino acids. Germline CDR1 reads MRHNA; CDR2 reads SNTAGT. Trimming shortened V by 8 bases and J by 4 bases, and 15 bases separated the two germline ends. The CDR3 bases are TGTGCCAGCTCTATCGCTAGGGGGTACGAGCAGTACTTC. Protein sequence: CASSIARGYEQYF.

The chain links TRBV29-1 to TRBJ2-5, with TRBD2 as a possible D gene (6 bases). Germline V CDR1 and CDR2: SQVTM, ANQGSEA. V was clipped by 4 bases and J by 1 base, with 16 bases between them. This CDR3 contains 15 residues. The CDR3 DNA reads TGCAGCGTTGTCTGGGCGGGATCGACCCAAGAGACCCAGTACTTC. As protein: CSVVWAGSTQETQYF.

The genes are TRBV7-9 and TRBJ1-4; no firm D call. Germline CDR1 is SEHNR and CDR2 is FQNEAQ (reference sequence). V gave up 5 bases and J gave up 7 bases, with 17 bases separating them. CDR3 length equals 15 residues. The CDR3 DNA sequence: TGTGCCAGCAGCCTGGGCCGGATGTTGAGTGAAAAACTGTTTTTT. It yields the protein CASSLGRMLSEKLFF.

This clone was detected only a few times. The V call is TRBV2, the J call TRBJ1-6; D unresolved. This CDR3 is 13 amino acids long. V was cut by 7 bases and J by 6 bases, with 10 bases left in between. The germline CDR1 and CDR2 sequences are SNHLY and FYNNEI. For the CDR3, the DNA is TGTGCCAGCACCCCGGGCCGTAATTCACCCCTCCACTTT. This codes for CASTPGRNSPLHF.

CDR3 in amino acids: CASSLIRDTEAFF. As DNA, the CDR3 is TGTGCCAGCAGTTTAATCCGGGACACTGAAGCTTTCTTT. This sequence joins TRBV27 and TRBJ1-1, with D hard to call. Germline CDR1 is MNHEY and CDR2 is SMNVEV (reference sequence). V was clipped by 2 bases and J by 3 bases, with 7 bases between them. This CDR3 spans 13 amino acids.